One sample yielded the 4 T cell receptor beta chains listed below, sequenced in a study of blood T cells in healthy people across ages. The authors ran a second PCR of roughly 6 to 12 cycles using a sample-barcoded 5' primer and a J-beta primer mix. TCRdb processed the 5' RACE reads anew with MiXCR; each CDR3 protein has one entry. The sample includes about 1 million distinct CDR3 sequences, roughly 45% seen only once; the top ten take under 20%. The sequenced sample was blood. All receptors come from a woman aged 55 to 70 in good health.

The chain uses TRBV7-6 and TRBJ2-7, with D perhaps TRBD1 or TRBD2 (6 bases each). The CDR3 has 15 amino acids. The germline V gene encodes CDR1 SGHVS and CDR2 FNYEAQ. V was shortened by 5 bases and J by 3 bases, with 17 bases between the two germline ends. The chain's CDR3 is CASSQAPGAIYEQYF. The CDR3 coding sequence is TGTGCCAGCAGCCAGGCACCGGGGGCCATCTACGAGCAGTACTTC.

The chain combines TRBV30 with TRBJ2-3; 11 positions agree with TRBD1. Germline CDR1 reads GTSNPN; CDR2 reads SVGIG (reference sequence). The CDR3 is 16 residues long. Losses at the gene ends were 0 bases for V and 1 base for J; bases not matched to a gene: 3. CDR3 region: CAWSVGQGGGTDTQYF. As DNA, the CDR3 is TGTGCCTGGAGTGTGGGACAGGGGGGTGGCACAGATACGCAGTATTTT.

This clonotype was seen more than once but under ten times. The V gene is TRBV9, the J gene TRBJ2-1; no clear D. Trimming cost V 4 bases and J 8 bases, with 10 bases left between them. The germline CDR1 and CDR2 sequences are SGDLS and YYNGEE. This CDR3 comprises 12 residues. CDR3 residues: CASSSWGDEQFF. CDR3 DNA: TGTGCCAGCAGCTCGTGGGGTGATGAGCAGTTCTTC. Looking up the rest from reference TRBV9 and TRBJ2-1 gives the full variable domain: DSGVTQTPKHLITATGQRVTLRCSPRSGDLSVYWYQQSLDQGLQFLIQYYNGEERAKGNILERFSAQQFPDLHSELNLSSLELGDSALYFCASSSWGDEQFFGPGTRLTVL.

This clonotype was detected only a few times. CDR3 nucleotides: TGTGCCAGCAGATCAGGGGGCCTAAACACCGGGGAGCTGTTTTTT. Its translation: CASRSGGLNTGELFF. The rearrangement uses TRBV27 and TRBJ2-2, with TRBD1 matching 8 bases. This CDR3 is 15 amino acids long. CDR1 MNHEY and CDR2 SMNVEV come from the germline V gene (reference sequence). V trimming: 6 bases; J trimming: 2 bases; junction bases outside the gene matches: 5.